This T cell receptor (beta chain) was sequenced during a study of T cell clones after liver transplantation. Study in general: In this trial, immunosuppression withdrawal was attempted within 2 years of liver transplant. TCRbeta sequencing after a pre-transplant mixed lymphocyte reaction identified graft-donor-reactive clones, later tracked in post-transplant blood.

Unmatched junction bases numbered 7, after V lost 5 bases and J lost 5 bases. Germline assignment: CDR1 MNHEY and CDR2 SMNVEV (reference sequence). The CDR3 is 15 amino acids. Sequenced by immunoSEQ multiplex PCR; TCRdb stores in-frame clones only, minus some. There are some 120,000 clones in the sample; just over 90% occur only once, and 0.65% to 0.95% lies in the top ten. V and J are TRBV27 and TRBJ2-5, with 11 bases aligning to TRBD2. The sequence was collected from a human patient who received a liver transplant. Part of the T cells may come from the graft donor. This material consisted of CD4+ T cells from blood, taken 12 months after liver transplant. Here the CDR3 DNA reads TGTGCCAGCAGTGCTTTACCTAGCGGGGGGGAGACCCAGTACTTC. Encoded protein: CASSALPSGGETQYF.